Each of the 23 T cell receptor beta chains below was sequenced from the same sample in a study of T cells in Graves' hyperthyroidism and ophthalmopathy. The TCR beta CDR3 regions underwent amplification using RNA transcripts as the source. First-round RT-PCR with HTBI primers amplified the TCR CDR3 region. MiXCR, run by TCRdb on the multiplex PCR reads, gives a single entry per CDR3 protein. The repertoire holds roughly 500,000 distinct CDR3 sequences, approximately 44% seen once, with 15% to 20% in the top ten. The sample was peripheral blood or thyroid tissue (not recorded which). The receptor source for this set is an adult woman with Graves' disease, either hyperthyroidism or ophthalmopathy (not recorded which).

The rearrangement uses TRBV19 and TRBJ2-2, with 11 bases matching TRBD2. The CDR3 consists of 15 residues. Losses at the gene ends were 8 bases for V and 7 bases for J; bases not matched to a gene: 9. Germline CDR1 LNHDA, CDR2 SQIVND (reference sequence). This CDR3 reads CASGSELAGVGELFF. The CDR3 DNA is TGTGCCAGTGGCTCAGAACTAGCGGGAGTCGGGGAGCTGTTTTTT.

This clonotype was found many times. This chain uses TRBV11-2 with TRBJ2-7; TRBD2 might be the D (5 bases). The germline gives CDR1 SGHAT, CDR2 FQNNGV. Deletions cut 8 bases from V and 3 bases from J, with 17 bases between. CDR3 length: 14 residues. The DNA of the CDR3 is TGTGCCAGCTTGCTCAACGGACTTAACTACGAGCAGTACTTC. This encodes CASLLNGLNYEQYF.

V is TRBV2 and J is TRBJ2-5, with D maybe TRBD1 (6 bases). Trimming removed 3 bases from V and 11 bases from J, with 16 bases in between. Germline values: CDR1 SNHLY, CDR2 FYNNEI. The CDR3 has 13 residues. This CDR3 reads CASSERGIGNQYF. Here the CDR3 DNA reads TGTGCCAGCAGTGAGAGGGGGATAGGGAATCAGTACTTC.

This clonotype was recorded at least ten times. This sequence joins TRBV2 and TRBJ2-7; 9 bases are a match to TRBD2. V gave up 1 base and J gave up 4 bases; unmatched junction bases: 5. This CDR3 comprises 15 residues. Germline loops: CDR1 SNHLY, CDR2 FYNNEI. CDR3 region: CASSEVAGGPYEQYF. DNA for the CDR3: TGTGCCAGCAGTGAAGTCGCGGGAGGGCCATACGAGCAGTACTTC.

This clonotype came up many times. In nucleotides, the CDR3 is TGTGCCACCAGCAGCGATACAGGGGGCAGTCAGCCCCAGCATTTT. Its protein product is CATSSDTGGSQPQHF. The chain has TRBV15 and TRBJ1-5; TRBD1 matches 9 bases. The V and J ends lost 3 bases and 6 bases, in that order; junction bases with no gene match: 6. Germline lookup yields CDR1 LNHNV and CDR2 YYDKDF (reference sequence). The CDR3 extends over 15 amino acids.

This clonotype was recorded many times. V and J are TRBV7-9 and TRBJ1-4; no clear D. Deletions cut 4 bases from V and 7 bases from J, with 16 bases between. The CDR3 is made up of 15 amino acids. The germline gives CDR1 SEHNR, CDR2 FQNEAQ (reference sequence). The CDR3 sequence is CASSSMEGWSEKLFF. Written as DNA, the CDR3 is TGTGCCAGCAGCTCCATGGAGGGATGGAGTGAAAAACTGTTTTTT.

The chain links TRBV6-5 to TRBJ1-6, with D possibly TRBD1 on 6 matching bases. This CDR3 is built from 14 residues. Trimming pared 2 bases from V and 15 bases from J, leaving 17 bases between. Germline assignment: CDR1 MNHEY and CDR2 SVGAGI. The CDR3, as DNA: TGTGCCAGCAGTTACACAGGGTCCCCAGAGCTCCTCCACTTT. Its translation is CASSYTGSPELLHF.

The chain carries TRBV20-1 and TRBJ1-2; D call uncertain. CDR3 length equals 13 residues. V was pared by 3 bases and J by 5 bases, with 13 bases between. Germline V gene lookup returns CDR1 DFQATT and CDR2 SNEGSKA (reference sequence). DNA for the CDR3: TGCAGTGCTAGCCCTTCAGCGGGGTATGGCTACACCTTC. It encodes CSASPSAGYGYTF.

Only a few counts were recorded for this clonotype. The V gene is TRBV10-3, the J gene TRBJ1-2, with D maybe TRBD1 (5 bases). V was clipped by 6 bases and J by 7 bases, with 12 bases between them. Germline CDR1 reads ENHRY; CDR2 reads SYGVKD. The CDR3 contains 12 residues. The CDR3 sequence: CAIRGQGGGYTF. In DNA, the CDR3 is TGTGCCATCAGGGGGCAGGGTGGTGGCTACACCTTC.

The J gene is TRBJ2-5, the V gene TRBV2; 11 bases match TRBD2. Germline CDR1 is SNHLY and CDR2 is FYNNEI. This CDR3 has 14 amino acids. V shed 9 bases, J shed 9 bases, and the junction held 12 bases outside the gene matches. The DNA for the CDR3 is TGTGCCAGTACTCCGGGACTAGCGGTTGAGGCCCAGTACTTC. Translating it yields CASTPGLAVEAQYF. The full variable domain, its missing parts supplied by reference TRBV2 and TRBJ2-5, is EPEVTQTPSHQVTQMGQEVILRCVPISNHLYFYWYRQILGQKVEFLVSFYNNEISEKSEIFDDQFSVERPDGSNFTLKIRSTKLEDSAMYFCASTPGLAVEAQYFGPGTRLLVL.

The chain combines TRBV7-8 with TRBJ1-1; 10 bases line up with TRBD1. The V gene's germline CDR1 is SGHVS and CDR2 FQNEAQ. Unmatched junction bases numbered 12, after V lost 8 bases and J lost 0 bases. This CDR3 has 17 amino acids. CDR3 in DNA: TGTGCCAGCGCTCCGAGGAGACAGGGGGCCCTGAACACTGAAGCTTTCTTT. Protein sequence: CASAPRRQGALNTEAFF. Full variable domain (outside the CDR3, taken from reference TRBV7-8 and TRBJ1-1): GAGVSQSPRYKVAKRGQDVALRCDPISGHVSLFWYQQALGQGPEFLTYFQNEAQLDKSGLPSDRFFAERPEGSVSTLKIQRTQQEDSAVYLCASAPRRQGALNTEAFFGQGTRLTVV.

This clonotype was counted a few times. The rearrangement uses TRBV6-6 and TRBJ1-4, with D tentatively TRBD1 (5 bases). In germline, CDR1 is MNHNY, CDR2 SVGAGI (reference sequence). The V end was cut by 7 bases, the J end by 7 bases, with 22 bases between. There are 16 residues in the CDR3. The DNA of the CDR3 is TGTGCCAGCACCTCTTCGGGGACGTATGGAGGTGAAAAACTGTTTTTT. Its translation is CASTSSGTYGGEKLFF.

This sequence joins TRBV12-3 or TRBV12-4 and TRBJ1-2, with D unclear. The CDR3 is 16 amino acids. Trimming cost V 3 bases and J 6 bases, with 20 bases left between them. The CDR3 coding sequence is TGTGCCAGCAGTTTGGGCTTCTTTCTGCCGGGGAATGGCTACACCTTC. Its protein is CASSLGFFLPGNGYTF.

This rearrangement joins TRBV2 to TRBJ2-6; D may be TRBD1 (5 bases). Germline V gene lookup returns CDR1 SNHLY and CDR2 FYNNEI. V was trimmed by 7 bases and J by 2 bases, leaving 9 bases between them. The CDR3 runs to 14 residues. In nucleotides, the CDR3 is TGTGCCAGCAAATCAGGGACTGGGGCCAACGTCCTGACTTTC. The encoded protein is CASKSGTGANVLTF.

This clonotype was recorded many times. The rearrangement joins TRBV19 to TRBJ2-7; D not resolved. V was cut by 8 bases and J by 3 bases, with 14 bases left in between. This CDR3 comprises 13 residues. Germline loops: CDR1 LNHDA, CDR2 SQIVND (reference sequence). This chain's CDR3 is CASGKGFGYEQYF. The DNA for the CDR3 is TGTGCCAGTGGGAAGGGATTCGGCTACGAGCAGTACTTC.

This chain joins TRBV10-3 and TRBJ2-7, with unresolved D. Trimming stripped 10 bases from V and 2 bases from J, with 15 bases between. CDR1 is ENHRY, CDR2 SYGVKD, per germline. This CDR3 region has 13 residues. CDR3 residues: CASKPLGTYEQYF. CDR3 DNA: TGTGCCAGCAAACCCCTGGGCACCTACGAGCAGTACTTC.

This chain links TRBV5-1 with TRBJ1-4; tentative D call: TRBD1 (5 bases). The germline CDR1 and CDR2 sequences are SGHRS and YFSETQ. This CDR3 has 15 residues. V was shortened by 1 base and J by 5 bases, with 12 bases between the two germline ends. This chain's CDR3 is CASSLLGTENEKLFF. CDR3 in DNA: TGCGCCAGCAGCTTGCTGGGGACTGAAAATGAAAAACTGTTTTTT.

The chain combines TRBV7-9 with TRBJ2-5, with D perhaps matching TRBD1 (6 bases). Trimming removed 2 bases from V and 2 bases from J, with 15 bases in between. The CDR3 has 16 residues. Germline V lookup: CDR1 SEHNR, CDR2 FQNEAQ (reference sequence). CDR3 in amino acids: CASSLQGSENQETQYF. The CDR3 region has the DNA TGTGCCAGCAGCTTACAGGGGAGCGAAAATCAAGAGACCCAGTACTTC.

J is TRBJ2-7 and V is TRBV20-1, with D perhaps matching TRBD1 or TRBD2 (5 bases each). Trimming took off 3 bases at V and 7 bases at J, with 13 bases between the two ends. CDR3 size: 12 residues. Germline CDR1 reads DFQATT; CDR2 reads SNEGSKA (reference sequence). CDR3 bases: TGCAGTGCTAGGCCAGGGAGTGAAGAGCAGTACTTC. It codes for CSARPGSEEQYF.

There are a few counts of this clonotype. This rearrangement joins TRBV20-1 to TRBJ1-1, with 8 bases lining up with TRBD1. CDR1 and CDR2 (germline): DFQATT, SNEGSKA (reference sequence). V gave up 5 bases and J gave up 5 bases; unmatched junction bases: 7. The CDR3 is 13 amino acids. The CDR3 loop reads CSAYRGGGTEAFF. The DNA for the CDR3 is TGCAGTGCTTACAGGGGGGGTGGAACTGAAGCTTTCTTT.

The table lists this clonotype with many counts. CDR3 in amino acids: CASSFGTANTEAFF. CDR3 nucleotides: TGCGCCAGCAGCTTCGGGACTGCGAACACTGAAGCTTTCTTT. The chain recombines TRBV5-1 with TRBJ1-1; TRBD1 is a possible D gene (5 bases). In germline, CDR1 is SGHRS, CDR2 YFSETQ. Trimming removed 2 bases from V and 1 base from J, with 9 bases in between. The CDR3 extends over 14 amino acids. Using reference TRBV5-1 and TRBJ1-1 for the parts outside the CDR3, the full variable domain is KAGVTQTPRYLIKTRGQQVTLSCSPISGHRSVSWYQQTPGQGLQFLFEYFSETQRNKGNFPGRFSGRQFSNSRSEMNVSTLELGDSALYLCASSFGTANTEAFFGQGTRLTVV.

This clonotype was seen a few times. The gene calls are TRBV30 and TRBJ1-5, with a tentative D call TRBD1 (5 bases). The germline V and J ends were trimmed by 0 bases and 2 bases, with 11 bases remaining between them. The germline V gene has CDR1 GTSNPN and CDR2 SVGIG (reference sequence). This CDR3 has 15 amino acids. The CDR3 loop is CAWSVGGKGNQPQHF. The CDR3 region has the DNA TGTGCCTGGAGTGTCGGGGGGAAAGGCAATCAGCCCCAGCATTTT.

To note about this clonotype: This may arise from a read error, as a much more abundant clone is one base away. This chain links TRBV7-9 with TRBJ2-7; TRBD1 matches at 9 bases. The CDR3 length is 15 residues. The germline V gene encodes CDR1 SEHNR and CDR2 FQNEAQ (reference sequence). The DNA for the CDR3 is TGCGCCAGCAGCACGTTCACAGGGGGCCACTACGTGCAGTACTTC. It translates to CASSTFTGGHYVQYF.